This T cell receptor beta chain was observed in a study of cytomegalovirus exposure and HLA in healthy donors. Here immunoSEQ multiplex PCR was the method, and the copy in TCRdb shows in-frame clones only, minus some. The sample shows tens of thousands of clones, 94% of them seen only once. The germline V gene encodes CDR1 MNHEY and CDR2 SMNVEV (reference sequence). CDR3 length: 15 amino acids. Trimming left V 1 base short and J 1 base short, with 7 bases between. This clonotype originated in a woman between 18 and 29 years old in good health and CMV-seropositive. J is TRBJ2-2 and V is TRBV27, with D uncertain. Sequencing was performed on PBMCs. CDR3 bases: TGTGCCAGCAGTTTATATTCAGGGAACACCGGGGAGCTGTTTTTT. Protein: CASSLYSGNTGELFF.